This TCR beta chain stems from a study of T cell responses to AZD1222 COVID-19 vaccine (dated by TCRdb to the early 2020s). Turning to the overall study: A total of about 250 trial participants underwent TCR sequencing, of whom 200 to 220 had received two doses of AZD1222 and some 25 had received two doses of the MenACWY control vaccine. Trial participants were enrolled by age into subgroups of 18-55, 56-69 and 70-plus years, and around 150, 28 and 57 TCR-sequenced participants, respectively, were included in these subgroups.

V is pruned by 5 bases and J by 8 bases, leaving 8 bases of the junction without a gene match. The CDR3 spans 14 residues, from the cysteine through the phenylalanine. Of all the DNA, just the CDR3 is kept, 42 bases in frame from base 1. The germline V gene gives CDR1 as KGHSH and CDR2 as LQKENI. Regarding this clone: Its antigen specificity is not known. Within one base of it there is no much larger clone, and no base qualities were kept.

This specimen's time point label, interpreted: about 28 days (+/-7) after the second vaccine dose. Because spike-specific TCR depth and breadth did not differ between the two schedules, AZD1222 recipients who got a second dose at roughly 4 weeks were pooled with those who got a second dose at roughly 12 weeks. Vaccinee samples came from UK trials COV001 and COV002, including a single-blind randomized controlled phase 2/3 trial of AZD1222 (ChAdOx1 nCoV-19) in healthy adults. Trial participant PBMC samples were collected at day 0 and day 28 after the second dose for TCRbeta chain sequencing. The CDR3 regions of human TCRbeta chains were analyzed by immunosequencing. Regarding the original processing steps: TCRs in the repertoires were matched against a reference library of SARS-CoV-2-specific TCRs that had been generated with the MIRA antigen-specificity platform. Breadth was defined as the fraction of unique TCRs that were SARS-CoV-2-associated. Depth was defined as the fraction of total T cells that were SARS-CoV-2-associated. Using the MIRA data, each spike-specific TCR was mapped to the spike region that the TCR reacts to and placed in a CD4 or CD8 class. Log10-transformed breadth and depth values were compared by one-way ANOVA with Sidak's multiple comparisons tests. Not all clones reach the TCRdb copy of this immuneACCESS table, which keeps in-frame sequences only. Checked studies attribute under half of the gap to unresolved V genes and leave the rest unexplained. D and trimming were read from the DNA, whereas the V and J calls and clone size are those reported in that table. Within this sample are under 90,000 clones, with 83% of them counted one time only. The ten largest make up about 1.3% of the sample.

The paper's findings and limits, for the study overall: Participants were mostly white British, with more females than males. The authors suggested clonal diversity may have been underestimated. The whole spike protein was spanned by vaccine-associated CD4 TCRs, and dominant responses were seen in regions 160-218 and 743-854. The 56-69-year group was small, and its depth increase did not reach significance, likely because of low power. After two AZD1222 doses, spike-specific TCR breadth and depth were significantly higher than at day 0 and than in MenACWY recipients. Conclusions about previously exposed vaccinees are limited, since just 6 or 7 AZD1222 recipients were seropositive for SARS-CoV-2 at baseline. Epitopes outside the regions mutated in the B.1.351 and B.1.1.7 variants were reportedly recognized by nearly half of the unique spike-specific TCRs. No day 14 peak-response samples were available, so repertoires were characterized only after the peak T cell response.

The starting material was peripheral blood, obtained 28 days after the second AZD1222 dose. This receptor was obtained from an adult who received the AZD1222 COVID-19 vaccine. This sequence uses TRBV18 and TRBJ1-4; a stretch of 7 junction bases matches TRBD1. At the DNA level, the sequence is TGTGCCAGCTCATCACGACAGGGTGACGAAAAACTGTTTTTT. The translation is CASSSRQGDEKLFF.